What follows are 25 T cell receptor beta chains derived from one specimen sequenced in a study of T cell responses to AZD1222 COVID-19 vaccine. The repertoire was sequenced with immunoSEQ multiplex PCR; TCRdb's copy has only in-frame clones and lacks some. The sample lists 200,000 or so clones; approximately 93% were seen once. The sample here was peripheral blood, taken 28 days after the second AZD1222 dose. These receptors were collected from an adult who received the AZD1222 COVID-19 vaccine.

The V and J genes are TRBV6-5 and TRBJ2-3, with a weak D call TRBD1 (5 bases). With 7 bases removed from V and 4 bases from J, the gap between germline ends came to 15 bases. CDR1 is MNHEY and CDR2 is SVGAGI in the germline V gene. This CDR3 is built from 14 residues. CDR3 sequence (DNA): TGTGCCAGCATGTCTTCCAGGGTGGCAGATACGCAGTATTTT. As protein: CASMSSRVADTQYF.

V usage is TRBV3-1 (or the pseudogene TRBV3-2) and J usage is TRBJ1-6, with TRBD1 as a possible D gene (6 bases). CDR3 length: 15 residues. The V and J ends lost 1 base and 11 bases respectively, with 15 bases between them. CDR1 and CDR2 (germline): LGHDT, YNNKEL (reference sequence). The CDR3 sequence: CASSQGLGRGAPLHF. In DNA form, the CDR3 reads TGTGCCAGCAGCCAAGGTTTGGGCAGGGGTGCACCCCTCCACTTT.

The J gene is TRBJ2-5, the V gene TRBV10-1; 10 bases map to TRBD2. The CDR3 runs to 15 residues. In germline, CDR1 is WNHNN, CDR2 SYGVQD (reference sequence). Germline trimming cut 4 bases from V and 1 base from J; bases unmatched to any gene: 3. CDR3 in DNA: TGCGCCAGCAGTGGAGTAGCGGGGGGCCAAGAGACCCAGTACTTC. This translates into CASSGVAGGQETQYF.

The chain is built from TRBV18 and TRBJ2-5; TRBD1 might be the D (5 bases). V was trimmed by 0 bases and J by 8 bases, leaving 16 bases between them. There are 15 residues in the CDR3. In germline, CDR1 is KGHSH, CDR2 LQKENI. CDR3 in DNA: TGTGCCAGCTCACCACCTCCCGCCAGGGTGGAAACCCAGTACTTC. Amino acids: CASSPPPARVETQYF.

The chain joins TRBV5-1 to TRBJ2-2, with D possibly TRBD1 on 5 matching bases. The V and J ends lost 5 bases and 6 bases respectively, with 14 bases between them. The germline gives CDR1 SGHRS, CDR2 YFSETQ. The CDR3 length is 14 residues. Here the CDR3 reads CASSFQGISGELFF. CDR3 bases: TGCGCCAGCAGTTTTCAGGGTATATCCGGGGAGCTGTTTTTT.

The gene calls are TRBV7-2 and TRBJ2-2; 8 bases agree with TRBD1. Germline V gene sequence: CDR1 SGHTA, CDR2 FQGNSA. The junction had 9 bases not matched to a gene; V was cut back by 5 bases and J by 4 bases. This CDR3 is built from 16 residues. The CDR3 reads CASSPGGQGVTGELFF. The CDR3 DNA reads TGTGCCAGCAGCCCTGGTGGACAGGGTGTCACCGGGGAGCTGTTTTTT.

This clone appeared a single time. This rearrangement joins TRBV19 to TRBJ2-3, with D perhaps assigned TRBD1 or TRBD2 (5 bases each). CDR3 length equals 16 residues. V lost 5 bases and J 3 bases, leaving 18 bases between the germline ends. Germline loops: CDR1 LNHDA, CDR2 SQIVND (reference sequence). CDR3 amino acids: CASSSRDGSATDTQYF. In nucleotides, the CDR3 is TGTGCCAGTAGTTCCCGGGACGGATCGGCAACAGATACGCAGTATTTT.

The chain links TRBV12-3 or TRBV12-4 to TRBJ1-1; no definite D call. The CDR3 is 12 residues long. V shed 8 bases and J shed 5 bases, with 12 bases lying between them. CDR3 sequence (DNA): TGTGCCAGCGCGGTTGTAGGGACTGAAGCTTTCTTT. Amino acid sequence: CASAVVGTEAFF.

The chain has TRBV5-1 and TRBJ1-3; D is ambiguous. CDR3 length: 16 amino acids. Trimming pared 4 bases from V and 0 bases from J, leaving 14 bases between. Germline lookup yields CDR1 SGHRS and CDR2 YFSETQ. For the CDR3, the DNA is TGCGCCAGCAGCCTCCCCCTAAGGGACTCTGGAAACACCATATATTTT. This translates into CASSLPLRDSGNTIYF. Variable domain in full (rest from reference TRBV5-1 and TRBJ1-3): KAGVTQTPRYLIKTRGQQVTLSCSPISGHRSVSWYQQTPGQGLQFLFEYFSETQRNKGNFPGRFSGRQFSNSRSEMNVSTLELGDSALYLCASSLPLRDSGNTIYFGEGSWLTVV.

This chain connects TRBV11-3 to TRBJ1-1, with TRBD1 matching 10 bases. This CDR3 comprises 17 residues. Unmatched junction bases numbered 14, after V lost 10 bases and J lost 0 bases. The V gene's germline CDR1 is SGHNT and CDR2 YENEEA. This CDR3 reads CAMHPTGGYGVNTEAFF. For the CDR3, the DNA is TGTGCCATGCACCCGACAGGGGGCTATGGGGTGAACACTGAAGCTTTCTTT.

This clone occurred once. This sequence joins TRBV6-5 and TRBJ2-2; the D gene is possibly TRBD1 (6 bases). The CDR3 consists of 15 residues. V was cut by 2 bases and J by 6 bases, with 13 bases left in between. Germline CDR1 and CDR2: MNHEY and SVGAGI. The CDR3 sequence: CASSYLDDRPGELFF. The CDR3 DNA reads as TGTGCCAGCAGTTACCTCGATGACAGGCCCGGGGAGCTGTTTTTT.

The chain links TRBV7-9 to TRBJ2-2; 7 nucleotides align to TRBD1. CDR1 is SEHNR and CDR2 is FQNEAQ in the germline V gene (reference sequence). J lost 3 bases, V lost 6 bases, and 7 bases had no gene match. CDR3 length: 15 residues. As DNA, the CDR3 is TGTGCCAGCAGACCAGACAGGGCGGACACCGGGGAGCTGTTTTTT. This gives the protein CASRPDRADTGELFF.

CDR3 protein: CASSMYATGGYSEAFF. As DNA, the CDR3 is TGCGCCAGCAGTATGTACGCGACAGGGGGCTATTCGGAAGCTTTCTTT. This chain links TRBV5-1 with TRBJ1-1; 10 bases are shared with TRBD1. The CDR3 is made up of 16 amino acids. With V trimmed by 5 bases and J by 8 bases, 15 bases remained unmatched. The V gene's germline CDR1 is SGHRS and CDR2 YFSETQ.

The V and J genes are TRBV28 and TRBJ1-4; no clear D gene. V dropped 2 bases and J dropped 7 bases, with 11 bases sitting between them. The CDR3 is made up of 14 amino acids. Germline CDR1 reads MDHEN; CDR2 reads SYDVKM. CDR3 nucleotides: TGTGCCAGCAGTTTAGTAGGGCGCCGTGAAAAACTGTTTTTT. Translating it yields CASSLVGRREKLFF.

This rearrangement joins TRBV27 to TRBJ1-6; TRBD1 is a possible D gene (6 bases). The CDR3 extends over 14 amino acids. The germline CDR1 and CDR2 sequences are MNHEY and SMNVEV (reference sequence). V dropped 4 bases and J dropped 8 bases, with 12 bases sitting between them. CDR3 residues: CASSSTGGYSPLHF. CDR3 nucleotides: TGTGCCAGCAGTTCGACAGGAGGATATTCACCCCTCCACTTT.

This chain joins TRBV6-5 and TRBJ1-1; D is perhaps TRBD1 (5 bases). This CDR3 is 13 amino acids long. Trimming took off 8 bases at V and 9 bases at J, with 19 bases between the two ends. Germline assignment: CDR1 MNHEY and CDR2 SVGAGI. The CDR3 region is CASPPGERGKAFF. Here the CDR3 DNA reads TGTGCCAGCCCTCCCGGGGAAAGGGGCAAAGCTTTCTTT.

This clone was seen once. The chain employs TRBV5-8 and TRBJ2-7; D tentatively reads TRBD1 or TRBD2 (6 bases each). Trimming left V 4 bases short and J 4 bases short, with 9 bases between. In germline, CDR1 is SGHTS, CDR2 YDEGEE. This CDR3 comprises 12 residues. Here the CDR3 DNA reads TGTGCCAGCAGCCGGGGGCCTTACGAGCAGTACTTC. Translating it yields CASSRGPYEQYF.

In its sample, this clone was seen a few times. The V call is TRBV6-5, the J call TRBJ1-2; possible D gene TRBD1, 5 bases. V lost 4 bases and J 1 base, leaving 10 bases between the germline ends. The germline V gene has CDR1 MNHEY and CDR2 SVGAGI. The CDR3 spans 14 residues. The DNA for the CDR3 is TGTGCCAGCAGTTGGGGACGGGGTAACTATGGCTACACCTTC. The encoded protein is CASSWGRGNYGYTF.

The chain combines TRBV6-5 with TRBJ1-1; D is unresolved. V was clipped by 7 bases and J by 1 base, with 10 bases between them. This CDR3 is 13 amino acids long. Germline loops: CDR1 MNHEY, CDR2 SVGAGI. The CDR3 region is CASNWAGNTEAFF. In DNA form, the CDR3 reads TGTGCCAGCAATTGGGCAGGGAACACTGAAGCTTTCTTT.

The chain carries TRBV9 and TRBJ1-2; D unresolved. This CDR3 spans 12 amino acids. The V end lost 5 bases, the J end lost 9 bases, and 14 bases lay between the germline ends. Looked up from germline, CDR1 is SGDLS and CDR2 is YYNGEE. Here the CDR3 reads CASRSAGGRYTF. In DNA form, the CDR3 reads TGTGCCAGCAGGTCGGCTGGAGGGCGCTACACCTTC. Variable domain in full (rest from reference TRBV9 and TRBJ1-2): DSGVTQTPKHLITATGQRVTLRCSPRSGDLSVYWYQQSLDQGLQFLIQYYNGEERAKGNILERFSAQQFPDLHSELNLSSLELGDSALYFCASRSAGGRYTFGSGTRLTVV.

The J gene is TRBJ1-1, the V gene TRBV5-5; maybe TRBD1 (6 bases). The length of the CDR3 is 13 residues. Trimming left V 6 bases short and J 5 bases short, with 14 bases between. Germline assignment: CDR1 SGHKS and CDR2 YYEKEE (reference sequence). The DNA of the CDR3 is TGTGCCAGCACCCGAGGGGGTAATACTGAAGCTTTCTTT. It is translated as CASTRGGNTEAFF.

The chain joins TRBV28 to TRBJ1-5; D uncertain. Trimming pared 10 bases from V and 4 bases from J, leaving 14 bases between. CDR1 and CDR2 (germline): MDHEN, SYDVKM. The CDR3 is 13 residues long. Written as DNA, the CDR3 is TGTGCCATCACCCCAGGACCGAATCAGCCCCAGCATTTT. This codes for CAITPGPNQPQHF.

The chain has TRBV6-2 or TRBV6-3 and TRBJ2-7, with D possibly TRBD1 on 6 matching bases. Germline-derived CDR1 and CDR2 are MNHEY and SVGEGT. This CDR3 contains 14 residues. Trimming left V 2 bases short and J 1 base short, with 9 bases between. CDR3 residues: CASSYGTLSYEQYF. In nucleotides, the CDR3 is TGTGCCAGCAGTTACGGGACACTGTCCTACGAGCAGTACTTC.

This clone has a single count. The chain recombines TRBV5-6 with TRBJ1-2, with TRBD1 as a possible D gene (5 bases). CDR3 size: 14 residues. Trimming removed 1 base from V and 4 bases from J, with 11 bases in between. In germline, CDR1 is SGHDT, CDR2 YYEEEE. CDR3 DNA sequence: TGTGCCAGCAGCTTGCAAGGGGCTAGCTATGGCTACACCTTC. This codes for CASSLQGASYGYTF. Using reference TRBV5-6 and TRBJ1-2 for the parts outside the CDR3, the full variable domain is DAGVTQSPTHLIKTRGQQVTLRCSPKSGHDTVSWYQQALGQGPQFIFQYYEEEERQRGNFPDRFSGHQFPNYSSELNVNALLLGDSALYLCASSLQGASYGYTFGSGTRLTVV.

The chain links TRBV5-4 to TRBJ2-2, with TRBD1 identical over 9 bases. This CDR3 has 16 amino acids. V lost 3 bases and J lost 6; bases outside the gene matches: 9. In germline, CDR1 is SGHNT, CDR2 YYREEE (reference sequence). The CDR3 loop reads CASSWGDRDVPGELFF. The CDR3 nucleotides are TGTGCCAGCAGCTGGGGGGACAGGGATGTTCCCGGGGAGCTGTTTTTT.